What follows is one TCR beta chain and its context. What it recognizes is unknown. The protocol was immunoSEQ multiplex PCR, while the TCRdb copy is restricted to in-frame clones and leaves out a portion. This table has 260,000 or so clones, approximately 87% appearing once. The data originate from a study of cytomegalovirus exposure and HLA in healthy donors. Study results and limitations: CMV antigen specificity of a few CMV-associated chains was confirmed in vitro. A list of 150 or so TCR beta chains associated with cytomegalovirus was given. Subsequent analysis of the approximately 110 validation repertoires found a tendency for first-cohort TCR clusters to co-occur.

CDR1 and CDR2 (germline): MDHEN, SYDVKM. Trimming cost V 3 bases and J 4 bases, with 9 bases left between them. CDR3 length: 13 amino acids. This chain uses TRBV28 with TRBJ1-2; D remains ambiguous. This TCR was recovered from a woman younger than 30 in good health and CMV-seronegative. What was sequenced was PBMCs. DNA for the CDR3: TGTGCCAGCAGTTTGACAAGGTCCTATGGCTACACCTTC. This sequence encodes CASSLTRSYGYTF.